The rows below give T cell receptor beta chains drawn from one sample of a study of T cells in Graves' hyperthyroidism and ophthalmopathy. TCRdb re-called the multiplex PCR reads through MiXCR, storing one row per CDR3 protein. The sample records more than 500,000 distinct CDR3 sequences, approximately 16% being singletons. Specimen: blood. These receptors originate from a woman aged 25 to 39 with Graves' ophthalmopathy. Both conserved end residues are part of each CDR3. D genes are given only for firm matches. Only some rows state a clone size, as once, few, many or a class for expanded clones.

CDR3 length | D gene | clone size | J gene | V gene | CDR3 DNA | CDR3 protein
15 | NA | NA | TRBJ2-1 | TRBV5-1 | TGTGCCAGCAGCTTGTCAGGGCCTTCCGACAATGAGCAGTTCTTC | CASSLSGPSDNEQFF
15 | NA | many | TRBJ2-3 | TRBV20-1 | TGCAGTGCTAGAAAGCTAGCGCGAAGCACAGATACGCAGTATTTT | CSARKLARSTDTQYF
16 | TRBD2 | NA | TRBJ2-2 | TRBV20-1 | TGCAGTGCTAGCGGGACTAGCGGGTGGAACACCGGGGAGCTGTTTTTT | CSASGTSGWNTGELFF
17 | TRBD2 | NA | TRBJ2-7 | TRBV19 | TGTGCCAGTAGTCGCACTAGCGGGATAGATTCGGGTTACGAGCAGTACTTC | CASSRTSGIDSGYEQYF
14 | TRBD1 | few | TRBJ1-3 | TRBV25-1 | TGTGCCAGCAGTGAAACAGGGGCTGGAAACACCATATATTTT | CASSETGAGNTIYF
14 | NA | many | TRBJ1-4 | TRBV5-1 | TGCGCCAGCAGCTTGGGCCCAACTAATGAAAAACTGTTTTTT | CASSLGPTNEKLFF
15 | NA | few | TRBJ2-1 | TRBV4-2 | TGTGCCAGCAGCCAAGATGGGCCAGGGTCTAGTGAGCAGTTCTTC | CASSQDGPGSSEQFF
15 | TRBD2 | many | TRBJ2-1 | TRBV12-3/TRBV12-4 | TGTGCCAGCAGTGAGGGACTAGCGGGAGCCCGGGAGCAGTTCTTC | CASSEGLAGAREQFF
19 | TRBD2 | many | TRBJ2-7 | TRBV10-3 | TGTGCCATCAGTGGGTTTCCGGGACTAGCGGGAAAACGGTCCTACGAGCAGTACTTC | CAISGFPGLAGKRSYEQYF
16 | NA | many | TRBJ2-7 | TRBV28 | TGTGCCAGCAGACTGAGGGACACCCCACAATCCTACGAGCAGTACTTC | CASRLRDTPQSYEQYF
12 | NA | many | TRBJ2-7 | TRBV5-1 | TGCGCCAGCCTCAGTGACTCCTACGAGCAGTACTTC | CASLSDSYEQYF
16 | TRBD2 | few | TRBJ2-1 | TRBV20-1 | TGCAGTGCTATATCTAGCGGGAGGGAATCCTACAATGAGCAGTTCTTC | CSAISSGRESYNEQFF
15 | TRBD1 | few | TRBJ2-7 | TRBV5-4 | TGTGCCAGCAGCGAAGGGACAGGGGGGCCCTACGAGCAGTACTTC | CASSEGTGGPYEQYF
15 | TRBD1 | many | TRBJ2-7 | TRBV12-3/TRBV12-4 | TGTGCCAGCAGTTCGAACAGACAGGGTATGGGCGAGCAGTACTTC | CASSSNRQGMGEQYF
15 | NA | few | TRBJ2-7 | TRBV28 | TGTGCCAGCACGTCTAGGGGGAGGGAAGCCTACGAGCAGTACTTC | CASTSRGREAYEQYF
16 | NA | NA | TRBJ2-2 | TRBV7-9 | TGTGCCAGCAGCTTAAATTGGGAGACGAACACCGGGGAGCTGTTTTTT | CASSLNWETNTGELFF
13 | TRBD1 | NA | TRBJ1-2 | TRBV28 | TGTGCCAGCAGTTCGGGACAGCGGAGCGGCTACACCTTC | CASSSGQRSGYTF
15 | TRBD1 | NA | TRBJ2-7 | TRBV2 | TGTGCCAGCCGACTCCGGGACAGATCCTTATACGAGCAGTACTTC | CASRLRDRSLYEQYF
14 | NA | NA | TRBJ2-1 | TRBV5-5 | TGTGCCAGCAACCAGAGCCTACGGGGGAATGAGCAGTTCTTC | CASNQSLRGNEQFF
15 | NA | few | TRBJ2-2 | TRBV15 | TGTGCCACCAGCAGGCTACAGGTGACCACCGGGGAGCTGTTTTTT | CATSRLQVTTGELFF
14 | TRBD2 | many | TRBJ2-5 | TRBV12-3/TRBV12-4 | TGTGCCAGCAGTCACGGGGGGGTCTCGGGGACCCAGTACTTC | CASSHGGVSGTQYF
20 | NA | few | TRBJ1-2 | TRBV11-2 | TGTGCCAGCAGCTTAGGAGCGTTCGGCAGGGTTACTAGCGGGAGTACCGAGGCCACCTTC | CASSLGAFGRVTSGSTEATF
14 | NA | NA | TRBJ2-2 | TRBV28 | TGTGCCAGCCTTGGGGCAGGGGAAACCGGGGAGCTGTTTTTT | CASLGAGETGELFF
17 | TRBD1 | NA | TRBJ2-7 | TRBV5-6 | TGTGCCAGCAGCCCTCGGCCGGGACAGGGGGATTTTCGCGAGCAGTACTTC | CASSPRPGQGDFREQYF
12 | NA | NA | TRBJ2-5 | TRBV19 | TGTGCCAGTACCCCGGGAGCCGAGACCCAGTACTTC | CASTPGAETQYF
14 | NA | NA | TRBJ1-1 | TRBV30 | TGTGCCTGGAAAGGCCTGGGGTTTAACACTGAAGCTTTCTTT | CAWKGLGFNTEAFF
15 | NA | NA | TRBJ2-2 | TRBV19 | TGTGCCAGTAAGGCCCGCGGGTTAAACACCGGGGAGCTGTTTTTT | CASKARGLNTGELFF
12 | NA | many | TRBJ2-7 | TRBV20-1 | TGCAGTGCTAGTGAAGGAAGGGACGAGCAGTACTTC | CSASEGRDEQYF
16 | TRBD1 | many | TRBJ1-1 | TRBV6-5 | TGTGCCAGCAGTTACAGCGGACAGGGGGGTGACACTGAAGCTTTCTTT | CASSYSGQGGDTEAFF
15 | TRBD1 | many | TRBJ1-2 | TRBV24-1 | TGTGCCACCAGTGACTCACCGACAGGGGAGGATGGCTACACCTTC | CATSDSPTGEDGYTF
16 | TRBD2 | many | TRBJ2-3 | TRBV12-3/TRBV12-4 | TGTGCCAGCAGGGGGTTACTAGCGGGAGTGGAAGATACGCAGTATTTT | CASRGLLAGVEDTQYF
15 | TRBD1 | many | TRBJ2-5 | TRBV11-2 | TGTGCCAGCAGTCCTTTGACAGGGCGAGTGGAGACCCAGTACTTC | CASSPLTGRVETQYF
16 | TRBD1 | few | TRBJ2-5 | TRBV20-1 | TGCAGTGCCCACTTCCTCTACGGGACAGGGGAAGAGACCCAGTACTTC | CSAHFLYGTGEETQYF
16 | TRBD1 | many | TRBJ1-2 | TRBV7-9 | TGTGCCAGCAGCTCCCGGGACAGGGGGCAGGGCTATGGCTACACCTTC | CASSSRDRGQGYGYTF
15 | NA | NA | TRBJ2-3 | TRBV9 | TGTGCCAGCTGCGTTCACGGGTGGGCCACAGATACGCAGTATTTT | CASCVHGWATDTQYF
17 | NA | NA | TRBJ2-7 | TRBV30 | TGTGCCTGGAGTACCCCGAGAGGTCCCGGGACGGTCTACGAGCAGTACTTC | CAWSTPRGPGTVYEQYF
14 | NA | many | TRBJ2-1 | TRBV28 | TGTGCCAGCAGTTTACCACAGGGAACGGGTGAGCAGTTCTTC | CASSLPQGTGEQFF
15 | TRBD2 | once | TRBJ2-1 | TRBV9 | TGTGCCAGCAGCGGACTTAGCGGGAGGGCAGGAGAGCAGTTCTTC | CASSGLSGRAGEQFF
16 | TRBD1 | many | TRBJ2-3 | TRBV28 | TGTGCCAGCAGCATCGGACAGGGGGCTCTTGGGGATACGCAGTATTTT | CASSIGQGALGDTQYF
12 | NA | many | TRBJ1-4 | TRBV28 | TGTGCCAGCAGTTTGGGTTTTGAAAAACTGTTTTTT | CASSLGFEKLFF
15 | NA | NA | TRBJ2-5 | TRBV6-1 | TGTGCCAGCACCTCAAGCGGGTTTGGGCAAGAGACCCAGTACTTC | CASTSSGFGQETQYF
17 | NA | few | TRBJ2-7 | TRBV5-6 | TGTGCCAGCAGCTTGGGCCCGCGGACTTCTTACTCCTACGAGCAGTACTTC | CASSLGPRTSYSYEQYF
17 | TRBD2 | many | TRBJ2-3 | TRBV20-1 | TGCAGTGCTAGAGATTATTTAGGGGCACTAGCGGGAGATACGCAGTATTTT | CSARDYLGALAGDTQYF
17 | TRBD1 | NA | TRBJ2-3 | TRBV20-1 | TGCAGTGCTAGAGACGCAAATCGACAGGGTAGCACAGATACGCAGTATTTT | CSARDANRQGSTDTQYF
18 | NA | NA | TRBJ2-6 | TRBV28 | TGTGCCAGCAGTTTCCCAGGGGGGTTCATCTCTGGGGCCAACGTCCTGACTTTC | CASSFPGGFISGANVLTF
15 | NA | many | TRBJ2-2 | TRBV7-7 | TGTGCCAGCAGCCTCCAGGGACCAAACACCGGGGAGCTGTTTTTT | CASSLQGPNTGELFF
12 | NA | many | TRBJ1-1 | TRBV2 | TGTGCCAGCACCAAGACGAACACTGAAGCTTTCTTT | CASTKTNTEAFF